This TCR beta chain stems from a study of cytomegalovirus exposure and HLA in healthy donors. V was clipped by 3 bases and J by 0 bases, with 8 bases between them. This CDR3 comprises 14 residues. The germline V gene has CDR1 WSHSY and CDR2 SAAADI. In the PCR, 60 Vbeta and 13 Jbeta primers were used. The table came from immunoSEQ multiplex PCR; TCRdb's copy has only in-frame clones and leaves some out. Of about 240,000 clones in the sample, over 70% were seen once. The chain carries TRBV10-2 and TRBJ1-1, with unresolved D. Sequencing used PBMCs. This clonotype was obtained from a woman aged 55-75 years in good health and CMV-seropositive. Here the CDR3 reads CASSDVHMNTEAFF. The CDR3 DNA follows: TGCGCCAGCAGTGATGTTCACATGAACACTGAAGCTTTCTTT.